This T cell receptor beta chain is from a study of T cells in localized non-small cell lung cancer. Regarding the study as a whole: In the blood, greater T cell density corresponded to longer overall survival. Out of the top 100 tumor clones, a median around 60 were seen in adjacent lung. Sequencing, confined to only one tumor region, leaves heterogeneity possible. Maximal T cell clonality occurred in uninvolved adjacent lung, with tumor ranking below it.

Worth noting for this clone: Its target is unknown.

Profiled with immunoSEQ multiplex PCR; TCRdb holds only in-frame clones, not every one. The profile shows approximately 89,000 clones, roughly 80% of them singletons. There are 10 residues in the CDR3. Germline V CDR1 and CDR2: ENHRY, SYGVKD. Trimming took 10 bases from V and 8 from J, leaving 9 bases between them. This TCR derives from a man aged 40-75 years with stage II squamous cell lung carcinoma. The chain carries TRBV10-3 and TRBJ2-1; D unclear. Sequences were derived from PBMCs, sampled before any cancer treatment. The DNA of the CDR3 is TGTGCCACCTCCGACTATGAGCAGTTCTTC. The encoded protein is CATSDYEQFF.